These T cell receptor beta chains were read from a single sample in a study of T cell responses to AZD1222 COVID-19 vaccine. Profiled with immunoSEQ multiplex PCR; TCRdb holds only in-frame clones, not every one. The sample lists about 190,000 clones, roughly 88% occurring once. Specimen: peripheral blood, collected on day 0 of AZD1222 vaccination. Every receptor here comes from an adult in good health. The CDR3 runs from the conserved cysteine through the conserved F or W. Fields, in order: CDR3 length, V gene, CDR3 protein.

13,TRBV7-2,CASRRTGGYEQYF
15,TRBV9,CASSVGGGGSEKLFF
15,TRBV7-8,CASSLHPSQSYEQYF
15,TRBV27,CASSLSRQGARGYTF
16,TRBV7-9,CASSLYSGAGYTEAFF
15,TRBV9,CASSGQGGSGNTIYF
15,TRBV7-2,CASSLDGDSNEKLFF
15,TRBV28,CASSLNGQGGSPLHF
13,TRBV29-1,CSVETGTSDEQFF
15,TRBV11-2,CASSSTGTADEKLFF
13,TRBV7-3,CASSLSQAYEQYF
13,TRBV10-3,CAIWDRGAYEQYF
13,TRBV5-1,CASRGQSDTEAFF
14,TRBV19,CASTSSRGNQPQHF
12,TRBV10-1,CASSDGDRTAFF
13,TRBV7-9,CASSPEWGEKLFF
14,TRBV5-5,CASSLEGQGYGYTF
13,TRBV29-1,CSVSRDGPSEQYF
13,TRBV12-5,CATQAARGPEAFF
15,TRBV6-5,CASSSGGGSADTQYF
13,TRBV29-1,CSVGTGGEGLSYF
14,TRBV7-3,CASSLTGLTDTQYF
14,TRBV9,CASSAGMNNQPQHF
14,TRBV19,CASSTRQGAYEQYF
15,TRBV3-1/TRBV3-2,CASSLGTGSNQPQHF
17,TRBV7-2,CASSSPGGLAGGETQYF
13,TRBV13,CASSLRGIYEQYF
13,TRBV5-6,CASGTAPREKLFF
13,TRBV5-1,CASREVAKNIQYF
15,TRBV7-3,CASSLSLAGAGELFF
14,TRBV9,CASSPQEGKETQYF
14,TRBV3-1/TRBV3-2,CASSQAGTSHEQYF
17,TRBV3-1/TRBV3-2,CASSRVLAGGSFNEQFF
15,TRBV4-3,CASSQLAGGLNEQFF
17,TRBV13,CASSLAGTSGGQETQYF
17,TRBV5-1,CASSPRGTVHSGNTIYF
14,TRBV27,CASSPTSGGYEQYF